The entry below describes one TCR beta chain. This sample stems from a study of technical replicates of blood from a few donors. The table came from immunoSEQ multiplex PCR; TCRdb's copy has only in-frame clones and leaves some out. This sample yields 53,000 or so clones, of which 80% to 95% are seen a single time; approximately 4% belongs to the top ten. Germline CDR1 and CDR2: SGHTA and FQGNSA. Trimming took off 3 bases at V and 2 bases at J, with 21 bases between the two ends. The CDR3 is made up of 18 amino acids. The sequenced sample consisted of PBMCs. This chain connects TRBV7-2 to TRBJ2-3, with D possibly TRBD2 on 5 matching bases. This sequence was found in a human donor in good health. Some clones in this sample may be carry-over from other donors' samples. CDR3 residues: CASSFLVMVARYTDTQYF. Here the CDR3 DNA reads TGTGCCAGCAGCTTTCTCGTAATGGTAGCGAGATACACAGATACGCAGTATTTT.